The 3 T cell receptor beta chains below come from one sample, sequenced in a study of CXCR3-negative and CXCR3-positive naive CD8 T cells. In preparing the TRB cDNA libraries, 5' RACE with UMI labels was used. Following a re-call of the 5' RACE reads, TCRdb has one entry per CDR3 protein and lacks DNA. The repertoire table contains about 56,000 distinct CDR3 sequences. The sequenced sample consisted of memory CD8+ T cells from blood. The receptors stem from a human donor in good health. Some clones in this sample may be carry-over from other donors' samples.

The rearrangement joins TRBV14 to TRBJ1-1; TCRdb outputs TRBD1, but without DNA this stays unchecked. Looked up from germline, CDR1 is SGHDN and CDR2 is FVKESK. This CDR3 has 16 amino acids. CDR3 sequence reads: CASSLFQAPGGTEAFF.

The chain is built from TRBV28 and TRBJ1-1; TCRdb calls TRBD1, which cannot be checked without DNA. Germline V lookup: CDR1 MDHEN, CDR2 SYDVKM. This CDR3 region has 13 residues. Here the CDR3 reads CASRPPWESEAFF.

The J gene is TRBJ2-7, the V gene TRBV6-4. The CDR3 has 14 residues. In germline, CDR1 is MRHNA, CDR2 SNTAGT. The CDR3 protein is CASRETVSSYEQYF.